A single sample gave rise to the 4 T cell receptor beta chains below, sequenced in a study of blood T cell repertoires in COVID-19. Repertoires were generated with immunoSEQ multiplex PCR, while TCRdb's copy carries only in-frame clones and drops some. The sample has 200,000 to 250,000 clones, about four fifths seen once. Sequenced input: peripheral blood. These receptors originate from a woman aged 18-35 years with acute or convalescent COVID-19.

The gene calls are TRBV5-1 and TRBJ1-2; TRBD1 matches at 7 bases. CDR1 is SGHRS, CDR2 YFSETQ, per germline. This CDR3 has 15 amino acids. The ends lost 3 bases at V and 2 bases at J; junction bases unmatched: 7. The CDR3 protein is CASSSAEGQNYGYTF. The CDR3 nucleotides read TGCGCCAGCAGCTCGGCCGAGGGACAGAACTATGGCTACACCTTC.

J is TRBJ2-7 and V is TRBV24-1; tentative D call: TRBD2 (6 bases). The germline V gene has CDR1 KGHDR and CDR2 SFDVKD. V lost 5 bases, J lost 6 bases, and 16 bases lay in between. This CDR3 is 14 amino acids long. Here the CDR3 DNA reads TGTGCCACCAGTGTCGGGGAAAAGGAGGGCGAGCAGTACTTC. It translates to CATSVGEKEGEQYF.

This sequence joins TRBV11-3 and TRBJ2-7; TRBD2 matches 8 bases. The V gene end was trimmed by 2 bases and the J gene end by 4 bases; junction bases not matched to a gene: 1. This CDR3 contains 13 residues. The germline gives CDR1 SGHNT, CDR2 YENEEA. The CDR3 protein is CASSLREGYEQYF. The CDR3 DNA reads TGTGCCAGCAGCTTACGGGAGGGGTACGAGCAGTACTTC.

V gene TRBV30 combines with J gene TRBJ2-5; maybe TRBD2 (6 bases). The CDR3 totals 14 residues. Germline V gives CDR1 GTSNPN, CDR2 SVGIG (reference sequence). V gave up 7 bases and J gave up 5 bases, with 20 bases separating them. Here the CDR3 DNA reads TGTGCCTACGAAGAGGGACTCGGTGCGGAGACCCAGTACTTC. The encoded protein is CAYEEGLGAETQYF.